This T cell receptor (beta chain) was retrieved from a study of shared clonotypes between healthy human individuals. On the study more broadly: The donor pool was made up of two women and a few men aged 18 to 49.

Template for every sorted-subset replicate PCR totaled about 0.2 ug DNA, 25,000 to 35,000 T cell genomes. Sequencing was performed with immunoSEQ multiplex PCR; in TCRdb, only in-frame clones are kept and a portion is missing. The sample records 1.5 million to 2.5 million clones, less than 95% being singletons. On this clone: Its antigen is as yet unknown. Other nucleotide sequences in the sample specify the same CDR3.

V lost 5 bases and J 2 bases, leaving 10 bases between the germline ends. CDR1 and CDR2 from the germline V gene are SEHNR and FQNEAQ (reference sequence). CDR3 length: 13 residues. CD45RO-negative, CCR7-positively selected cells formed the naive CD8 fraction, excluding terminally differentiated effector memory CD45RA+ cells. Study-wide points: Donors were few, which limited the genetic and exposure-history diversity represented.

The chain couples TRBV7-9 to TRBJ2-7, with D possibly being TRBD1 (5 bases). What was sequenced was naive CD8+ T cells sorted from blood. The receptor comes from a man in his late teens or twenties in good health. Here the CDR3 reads CASSPPTAYEQYF. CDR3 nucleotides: TGTGCCAGCAGCCCACCGACAGCCTACGAGCAGTACTTC.